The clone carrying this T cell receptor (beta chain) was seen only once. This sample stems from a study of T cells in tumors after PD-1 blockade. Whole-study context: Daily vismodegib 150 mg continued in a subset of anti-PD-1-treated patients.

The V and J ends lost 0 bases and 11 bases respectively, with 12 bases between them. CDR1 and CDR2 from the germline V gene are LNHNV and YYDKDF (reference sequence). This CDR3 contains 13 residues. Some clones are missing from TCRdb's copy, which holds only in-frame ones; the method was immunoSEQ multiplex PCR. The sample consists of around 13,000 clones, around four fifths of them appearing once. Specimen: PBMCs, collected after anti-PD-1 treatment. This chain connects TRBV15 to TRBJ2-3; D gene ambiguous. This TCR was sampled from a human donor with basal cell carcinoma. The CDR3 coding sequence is TGTGCCACCAGCAGAGATAGGCCTGGGAAGCAGTATTTT. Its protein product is CATSRDRPGKQYF. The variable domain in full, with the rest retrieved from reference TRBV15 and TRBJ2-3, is DAMVIQNPRYQVTQFGKPVTLSCSQTLNHNVMYWYQQKSSQAPKLLFHYYDKDFNNEADTPDNFQSRRPNTSFCFLDIRSPGLGDTAMYLCATSRDRPGKQYFGPGTRLTVL.